These T cell receptor beta chains were read from a single sample in a study of graft-versus-host responses after intestinal transplantation. The data were produced by immunoSEQ multiplex PCR, yet TCRdb's version contains in-frame clones alone and is incomplete. Of roughly 16,000 clones detected, approximately 40% appear once; the ten largest clones hold over 3%. The specimen was alloreactive CD8+ T cells from a mixed lymphocyte reaction culture, collected before intestinal transplant. The receptors stem from a human patient who received an intestinal transplant. Both conserved end residues are part of each CDR3. The order of the fields is D gene, clone size, V gene, J gene, CDR3 DNA, CDR3 protein. A D gene is named only where the DNA matches it firmly. Clone size is stated in some rows and not others, as once, few, many or a class when expanded.

D: .
size: .
V: TRBV5-1
J: TRBJ2-1
DNA: TGCGCCAGCAGCTTGGAGGGCAATGAGCAGTTCTTC
CDR3: CASSLEGNEQFF

D: TRBD1
size: few
V: TRBV9
J: TRBJ2-2
DNA: TGTGCCAGCAGCGTGACAGGGCCCTCCGGGGAGCTGTTTTTT
CDR3: CASSVTGPSGELFF

D: .
size: .
V: TRBV5-4
J: TRBJ1-2
DNA: TGTGCCAGCAGCGCTAAACAGGGCCCGATGATCTATGGCTACACCTTC
CDR3: CASSAKQGPMIYGYTF

D: TRBD2
size: .
V: TRBV15
J: TRBJ2-3
DNA: TGTGCCACCAGCAGAGGGGGGGGACTAGCGGGAGTATGGGGAACAGATACGCAGTATTTT
CDR3: CATSRGGGLAGVWGTDTQYF

D: TRBD1
size: .
V: TRBV11-3
J: TRBJ2-5
DNA: TGTGCCAGCAGCTATCCCGACAGGGTGGGTCGAGAGACCCAGTACTTC
CDR3: CASSYPDRVGRETQYF

D: .
size: few
V: TRBV5-6
J: TRBJ2-7
DNA: TGTGCCAGCAGCTTGGCGAGTACCTACGAGCAGTACTTC
CDR3: CASSLASTYEQYF

D: TRBD2
size: .
V: TRBV4-2
J: TRBJ2-1
DNA: TGTGCCAGCAGCCTCCGGGACTACACCTACAATGAGCAGTTCTTC
CDR3: CASSLRDYTYNEQFF

D: .
size: once
V: TRBV2
J: TRBJ2-5
DNA: TGTGCCAGCAGTGAGTGGGGGCAAGAGACCCAGTACTTC
CDR3: CASSEWGQETQYF

D: .
size: .
V: TRBV30
J: TRBJ1-5
DNA: TGTGCCTGGAGTTTTTCTGCAGGGATCAATCAGCCCCAGCATTTT
CDR3: CAWSFSAGINQPQHF

D: TRBD2
size: .
V: TRBV28
J: TRBJ2-1
DNA: TGTGCCAGCAGTTTCGGCGGGAGGTCATCACCGTTCTTC
CDR3: CASSFGGRSSPFF

D: .
size: few
V: TRBV7-7
J: TRBJ2-7
DNA: TGTGCCAGCAGCTTTGGGGGATCCTACGAGCAGTACTTC
CDR3: CASSFGGSYEQYF

D: .
size: few
V: TRBV10-3
J: TRBJ2-7
DNA: TGTGCCATCAGCACAAAAGGGGGATACTACGAGCAGTACTTC
CDR3: CAISTKGGYYEQYF

D: .
size: few
V: TRBV6-1
J: TRBJ1-5
DNA: TGTGCCAGCTGGTCAGGGTACAATCAGCCCCAGCATTTT
CDR3: CASWSGYNQPQHF

D: .
size: few
V: TRBV21-1
J: TRBJ2-1
DNA: TGTGCCAGCACCGAACACGGAGATTTCTCCTACAATGAGCAGTTCTTC
CDR3: CASTEHGDFSYNEQFF

D: .
size: few
V: TRBV7-6
J: TRBJ2-1
DNA: TGTGCCAGCAGCTACGTGGGGAATGAGCAGTTCTTC
CDR3: CASSYVGNEQFF

D: .
size: .
V: TRBV6-4
J: TRBJ2-7
DNA: TGTGCCAGCAGTGGCCGCCTTGAACCCGCTCACGAGCAGTACTTC
CDR3: CASSGRLEPAHEQYF

D: TRBD1
size: few
V: TRBV9
J: TRBJ1-2
DNA: TGTGCCAGCAGCGTATCCAGCGAGGGGGACAGTAACTATGGCTACACCTTC
CDR3: CASSVSSEGDSNYGYTF

D: TRBD1
size: .
V: TRBV7-6
J: TRBJ1-1
DNA: TGTGCCAGCAGCTTATGGACAGGGGGCTGGAACACTGAAGCTTTCTTT
CDR3: CASSLWTGGWNTEAFF

D: .
size: .
V: TRBV4-1
J: TRBJ2-7
DNA: TGCGCCAGCAGCCAAGTATTGGACGGTGTTTCGCAGCAGTACTTC
CDR3: CASSQVLDGVSQQYF

D: TRBD1
size: medium-sized
V: TRBV27
J: TRBJ1-1
DNA: TGTGCCAGCAGCCCCCCGGACAGGGGATGGACTGAAGCTTTCTTT
CDR3: CASSPPDRGWTEAFF

D: TRBD1
size: .
V: TRBV5-8
J: TRBJ1-5
DNA: TGTGCCAGCCGTCGACCCGACAGGGTGCGCTATCAGCCCCAGCATTTT
CDR3: CASRRPDRVRYQPQHF

D: TRBD2
size: .
V: TRBV27
J: TRBJ2-7
DNA: TGTGCCAGCAGTTTAAAGTCCCCGGGGGGAGATATCTACGAGCAGTACTTC
CDR3: CASSLKSPGGDIYEQYF

D: .
size: .
V: TRBV4-1
J: TRBJ2-3
DNA: TGTGCCAGCAGCCAAGAGGAAGCGGCCCTCACAGATACGCAGTATTTT
CDR3: CASSQEEAALTDTQYF